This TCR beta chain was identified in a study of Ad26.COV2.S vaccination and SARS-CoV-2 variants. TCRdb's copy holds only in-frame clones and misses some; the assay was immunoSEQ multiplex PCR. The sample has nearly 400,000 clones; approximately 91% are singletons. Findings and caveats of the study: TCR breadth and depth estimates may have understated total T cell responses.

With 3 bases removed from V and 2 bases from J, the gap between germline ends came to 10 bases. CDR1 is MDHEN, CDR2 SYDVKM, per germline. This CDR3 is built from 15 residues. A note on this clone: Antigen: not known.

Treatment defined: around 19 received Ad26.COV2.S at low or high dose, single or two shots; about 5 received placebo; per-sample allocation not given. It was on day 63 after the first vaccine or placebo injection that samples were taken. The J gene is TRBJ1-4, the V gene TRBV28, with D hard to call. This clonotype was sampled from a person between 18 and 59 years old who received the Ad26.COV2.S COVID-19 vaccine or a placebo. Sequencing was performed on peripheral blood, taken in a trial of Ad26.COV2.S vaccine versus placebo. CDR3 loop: CASSFGGDTNEKLFF. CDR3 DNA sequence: TGTGCCAGCAGTTTTGGCGGAGATACTAATGAAAAACTGTTTTTT.